A single sample is the source of the 22 T cell receptor beta chains below, sequenced in a study of cytomegalovirus exposure and HLA in healthy donors. Amplification used 60 Vbeta primers and 13 Jbeta primers. Sequencing used immunoSEQ multiplex PCR; TCRdb keeps in-frame clones, though not all of them. Of under 250,000 clones listed, around 73% are singletons. The source material was PBMCs. These receptors all stem from a woman aged 30 to 39 in good health and CMV-seronegative.

The gene calls are TRBV13 and TRBJ2-3; 16 bases line up with TRBD2. V shed 5 bases, J shed 6 bases, and the junction held 2 bases outside the gene matches. The CDR3 is 15 residues long. Germline V CDR1 and CDR2: PRHDT, FYEKMQ (reference sequence). CDR3 amino acids: CASSAGLAGGDTQYF. For the CDR3, the DNA is TGTGCCAGCAGCGCGGGACTAGCGGGAGGGGATACGCAGTATTTT. Supplemented by reference TRBV13 and TRBJ2-3, the full variable domain reads AAGVIQSPRHLIKEKRETATLKCYPIPRHDTVYWYQQGPGQDPQFLISFYEKMQSDKGSIPDRFSAQQFSDYHSELNMSSLELGDSALYFCASSAGLAGGDTQYFGPGTRLTVL.

The chain recombines TRBV5-1 with TRBJ2-3, with TRBD1 identical over 8 bases. With 0 bases clipped from V and 2 bases from J, the junction kept 2 bases outside the gene matches. The CDR3 loop spans 15 amino acids. Germline V gene sequence: CDR1 SGHRS, CDR2 YFSETQ. CDR3 sequence: CASSLGQGYTDTQYF. CDR3 in DNA: TGCGCCAGCAGCTTGGGACAGGGGTACACAGATACGCAGTATTTT.

The rearrangement uses TRBV2 and TRBJ1-2; D is undetermined. From germline, CDR1 is SNHLY and CDR2 FYNNEI. CDR3 length: 13 residues. With 6 bases removed from V and 2 bases from J, the gap between germline ends came to 10 bases. The CDR3 coding sequence is TGTGCCAGCAGGGGAGACGGAAACTATGGCTACACCTTC. It translates to CASRGDGNYGYTF. Complete variable domain (other parts from reference TRBV2 and TRBJ1-2): EPEVTQTPSHQVTQMGQEVILRCVPISNHLYFYWYRQILGQKVEFLVSFYNNEISEKSEIFDDQFSVERPDGSNFTLKIRSTKLEDSAMYFCASRGDGNYGYTFGSGTRLTVV.

This clone showed up just a few times. The chain employs TRBV28 and TRBJ1-2, with D hard to call. Germline CDR1 is MDHEN and CDR2 is SYDVKM. The V end lost 6 bases, the J end lost 7 bases, and 9 bases lay between the germline ends. The CDR3 spans 11 residues. The CDR3 protein is CASSTEGGYTF. The CDR3, as DNA: TGTGCCAGCAGCACAGAGGGTGGCTACACCTTC.

The chain joins TRBV27 to TRBJ2-3, with 14 bases fitting TRBD2. With V trimmed by 3 bases and J by 1 base, 0 bases remained unmatched. CDR3 length: 16 residues. Germline CDR1 and CDR2: MNHEY and SMNVEV (reference sequence). CDR3 DNA: TGTGCCAGCAGTTTGGGACTAGCGGGAGGCACAGATACGCAGTATTTT. This sequence encodes CASSLGLAGGTDTQYF.

The chain employs TRBV27 and TRBJ1-5, with 7 bases fitting TRBD1. Trimming took 5 bases from V and 2 from J; bases not matched to a gene: 3. Per germline, CDR1 MNHEY and CDR2 SMNVEV (reference sequence). The CDR3 has 14 residues. The CDR3 DNA reads TGTGCCAGCAGTGGCGACAGGGGCAATCAGCCCCAGCATTTT. Translating gives CASSGDRGNQPQHF.

The rearrangement uses TRBV7-2 and TRBJ2-7; no clear D gene. The CDR3 length is 14 residues. The ends were cut back, 0 bases at V and 1 base at J, with 7 bases in the middle. Germline CDR1 is SGHTA and CDR2 is FQGNSA. The CDR3 loop is CASSLAPGSYEQYF. DNA of the CDR3: TGTGCCAGCAGCTTAGCGCCCGGGTCCTACGAGCAGTACTTC. The variable domain in full, with the rest retrieved from reference TRBV7-2 and TRBJ2-7, is GAGVSQSPSNKVTEKGKDVELRCDPISGHTALYWYRQSLGQGLEFLIYFQGNSAPDKSGLPSDRFSAERTGGSVSTLTIQRTQQEDSAVYLCASSLAPGSYEQYFGPGTRLTVT.

The chain carries TRBV9 and TRBJ2-7; D unresolved. CDR3 length equals 17 residues. V was shortened by 4 bases and J by 2 bases, with 22 bases between the two germline ends. Germline V gene data show CDR1 as SGDLS and CDR2 as YYNGEE. CDR3 nucleotide sequence: TGTGCCAGCAGCCCTTCTTCGGGTCCCCTGAGTACCTACGAGCAGTACTTC. Protein product: CASSPSSGPLSTYEQYF.

The gene calls are TRBV4-2 and TRBJ2-2; 8 bases are shared with TRBD1. V lost 4 bases to trimming and J lost 4 bases; unmatched junction nucleotides: 5. The germline gives CDR1 LGHNA, CDR2 YNFKEQ. The CDR3 spans 15 residues. The CDR3 protein is CASSLGQEGTGELFF. The CDR3, as DNA: TGTGCCAGCAGCCTGGGACAGGAAGGCACCGGGGAGCTGTTTTTT.

The rearrangement uses TRBV9 and TRBJ2-7; TRBD1 might be the D (6 bases). V lost 0 bases to trimming and J lost 5 bases, with 15 bases between them. Per germline, CDR1 SGDLS and CDR2 YYNGEE. The CDR3 contains 15 residues. The CDR3 bases are TGTGCCAGCAGCGTAGGAGGGGGAAAAGTAGACGAGCAGTACTTC. Its translation: CASSVGGGKVDEQYF.

The chain is built from TRBV2 and TRBJ2-7; 10 nucleotides agree with TRBD2. CDR1 SNHLY and CDR2 FYNNEI come from the germline V gene. The V and J ends lost 8 bases and 5 bases, in that order; junction bases with no gene match: 9. The CDR3 extends over 14 amino acids. In nucleotides, the CDR3 is TGTGCCAGCGTTGATAGCGGGAGGCACCACGAGCAGTACTTC. It is translated as CASVDSGRHHEQYF.

This clone was counted a few times. The rearrangement links TRBV18 to TRBJ2-7, with D possibly being TRBD1 (5 bases). The V gene's germline CDR1 is KGHSH and CDR2 LQKENI. Trimming took 3 bases from V and 6 from J, leaving 15 bases between them. CDR3 length equals 14 residues. CDR3 amino acids: CASSPRPLRGEQYF. The CDR3 nucleotides read TGTGCCAGCTCACCGAGGCCCCTTAGGGGCGAGCAGTACTTC.

CDR3 loop: CASSTAARGDYGYTF. For the CDR3, the DNA is TGTGCCAGCAGCACTGCGGCCAGGGGCGACTATGGCTACACCTTC. The rearrangement joins TRBV5-8 to TRBJ1-2; TRBD1 is a possible D gene (6 bases). Trimming took 4 bases from V and 3 from J, leaving 16 bases between them. Germline CDR1 reads SGHTS; CDR2 reads YDEGEE. The CDR3 has 15 amino acids.

This clone has a handful of counts. The chain employs TRBV5-1 and TRBJ2-7; 9 bases are shared with TRBD1. After removal of 5 bases from V and 5 bases from J, the junction contained 5 bases not matched to a gene. Germline CDR1 is SGHRS and CDR2 is YFSETQ. The CDR3 is made up of 13 amino acids. The CDR3 sequence is CASRSRQGDEQYF. DNA for the CDR3: TGCGCCAGCAGATCCCGACAGGGGGACGAGCAGTACTTC.

Only a few counts were recorded for this clone. The chain recombines TRBV9 with TRBJ2-1; TRBD1 matches 9 bases. CDR1 and CDR2 (germline): SGDLS, YYNGEE. The CDR3 is 15 amino acids. The junction had 6 bases not matched to a gene; V was cut back by 0 bases and J by 8 bases. Here the CDR3 reads CASSVDRGRRDEQFF. Here the CDR3 DNA reads TGTGCCAGCAGCGTAGACAGGGGGCGGAGGGATGAGCAGTTCTTC.

The chain has TRBV5-1 and TRBJ1-1, with D possibly being TRBD1 (5 bases). The germline V gene encodes CDR1 SGHRS and CDR2 YFSETQ. This CDR3 is built from 15 residues. V was pared by 4 bases and J by 3 bases, with 16 bases between. CDR3 region: CASSERGRGDTEAFF. For the CDR3, the DNA is TGCGCCAGCAGCGAGAGAGGACGGGGGGACACTGAAGCTTTCTTT.

J is TRBJ2-1 and V is TRBV5-6; D possibly corresponds to TRBD2 (6 bases). Germline-derived CDR1 and CDR2 are SGHDT and YYEEEE. The CDR3 extends over 15 amino acids. The V end lost 0 bases, the J end lost 6 bases, and 13 bases lay between the germline ends. CDR3 region: CASSLVLASGNEQFF. In nucleotides, the CDR3 is TGTGCCAGCAGCTTGGTGCTAGCGTCGGGCAATGAGCAGTTCTTC.

With regard to this clone: In the same sample, other DNA sequences code for this CDR3. V and J are TRBV9 and TRBJ1-1; 7 bases line up with TRBD1. The germline gives CDR1 SGDLS, CDR2 YYNGEE. This CDR3 has 13 amino acids. Trimming at V came to 4 bases and at J to 4 bases, leaving 4 bases not matched to a gene. The CDR3 sequence is CASSSRQGTEAFF. The CDR3 DNA is TGTGCCAGCAGCTCTCGACAGGGCACTGAAGCTTTCTTT. Filled out from reference TRBV9 and TRBJ1-1, the complete variable domain reads DSGVTQTPKHLITATGQRVTLRCSPRSGDLSVYWYQQSLDQGLQFLIQYYNGEERAKGNILERFSAQQFPDLHSELNLSSLELGDSALYFCASSSRQGTEAFFGQGTRLTVV.

The chain combines TRBV4-1 with TRBJ2-3; no clear D. Trimming removed 4 bases from V and 7 bases from J, with 15 bases in between. Germline V lookup: CDR1 MGHRA, CDR2 YSYEKL. There are 14 residues in the CDR3. The chain's CDR3 is CASSPHQTPNTQYF. The DNA of the CDR3 is TGCGCCAGCAGCCCCCACCAAACACCCAATACGCAGTATTTT.

The J gene is TRBJ2-3, the V gene TRBV5-1; 11 positions match TRBD2. CDR3 length: 18 amino acids. J was trimmed by 5 bases and V by 5 bases; bases with no gene match: 16. From germline, CDR1 is SGHRS and CDR2 YFSETQ. For the CDR3, the DNA is TGCGCCAGCAGTCCATTAGCGGGAGGGCCGGCAGTTGGAGATACGCAGTATTTT. Translated, it gives CASSPLAGGPAVGDTQYF.

V is TRBV7-2 and J is TRBJ2-7; D remains unclear. In germline, CDR1 is SGHTA, CDR2 FQGNSA. V shed 1 base and J shed 0 bases, with 7 bases lying between them. The CDR3 length is 14 residues. Here the CDR3 DNA reads TGTGCCAGCAGCTTAGAGATAGTCTCCTACGAGCAGTACTTC. Translating gives CASSLEIVSYEQYF.

V and J are TRBV30 and TRBJ2-7, with a tentative D call TRBD2 (6 bases). CDR1 and CDR2 (germline): GTSNPN, SVGIG (reference sequence). The germline V and J ends were trimmed by 5 bases and 7 bases, with 18 bases remaining between them. CDR3 length: 13 amino acids. CDR3 DNA: TGTGCCTGGGCGTGGGGGGTATCGGGGGAGCAGTACTTC. Protein product: CAWAWGVSGEQYF.